This entry concerns a single T cell receptor beta chain. Antigen unknown. These data originate in a study of T cell responses to AZD1222 COVID-19 vaccine. Study-wide results and limits: It should be noted that donors were predominantly white British and more often female, and clonal diversity was possibly underestimated. Along spike, vaccine-associated CD4 TCRs were found throughout, with dominance at 160-218 and 743-854.

The CDR3 sequence is 13 residues long. Between the trimmed V and J ends, which lost 6 bases and 7 bases, there was a span of 12 bases. Germline CDR1 SNHLY, CDR2 FYNNEI. TCRdb's copy holds only in-frame clones and misses some; the assay was immunoSEQ multiplex PCR. The sample carries tens of thousands of clones, 92% recorded once. The sample here was peripheral blood, taken 28 days after the second AZD1222 dose. The chain recombines TRBV2 with TRBJ2-2; no firm D call. This sequence was found in an adult who received the AZD1222 COVID-19 vaccine. CDR3 region: CASRPDWVGELFF. The CDR3 bases are TGTGCCAGCAGACCAGACTGGGTCGGGGAGCTGTTTTTT. The full variable domain, its missing parts supplied by reference TRBV2 and TRBJ2-2, is EPEVTQTPSHQVTQMGQEVILRCVPISNHLYFYWYRQILGQKVEFLVSFYNNEISEKSEIFDDQFSVERPDGSNFTLKIRSTKLEDSAMYFCASRPDWVGELFFGEGSRLTVL.